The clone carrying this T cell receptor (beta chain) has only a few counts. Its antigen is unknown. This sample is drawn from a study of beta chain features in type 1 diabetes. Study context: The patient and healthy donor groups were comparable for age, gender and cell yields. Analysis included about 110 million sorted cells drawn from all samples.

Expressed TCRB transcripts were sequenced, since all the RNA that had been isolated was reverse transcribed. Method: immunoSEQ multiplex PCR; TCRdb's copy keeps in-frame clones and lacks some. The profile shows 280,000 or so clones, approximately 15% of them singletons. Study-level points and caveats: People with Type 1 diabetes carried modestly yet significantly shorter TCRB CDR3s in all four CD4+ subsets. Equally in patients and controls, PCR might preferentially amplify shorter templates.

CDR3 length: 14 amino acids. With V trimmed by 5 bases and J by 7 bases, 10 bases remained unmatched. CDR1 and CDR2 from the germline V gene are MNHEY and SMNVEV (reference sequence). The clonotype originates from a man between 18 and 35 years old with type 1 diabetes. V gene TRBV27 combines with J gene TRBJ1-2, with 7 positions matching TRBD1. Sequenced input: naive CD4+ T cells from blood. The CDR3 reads CASSLKGASGGYTF. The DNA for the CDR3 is TGTGCCAGCAGTCTAAAGGGGGCTTCGGGTGGCTACACCTTC.